This TCR beta chain was captured in a study of T cells in localized non-small cell lung cancer. Whole-study results and caveats: Highest T cell clonality was seen in uninvolved adjacent lung, surpassing that measured in tumor. Multi-region tumor sequencing was not done, so intratumor heterogeneity could not be excluded.

Some clones are missing from TCRdb's copy, which holds only in-frame ones; the method was immunoSEQ multiplex PCR. This sample carries tens of thousands of clones, about 86% of them seen once, and the ten largest clones take approximately 6.4%. About this clone: Its antigen is unidentified.

Germline V gives CDR1 SNHLY, CDR2 FYNNEI. The CDR3 is 16 residues long. V was clipped by 6 bases and J by 5 bases; unmatched bases: 8. The sequences come from peripheral blood, collected before any cancer treatment. This clonotype was obtained from a woman aged 18-55 years with stage III lung adenocarcinoma. The genes are TRBV2 and TRBJ2-5; 14 nucleotides agree with TRBD2. The CDR3 region has the DNA TGTGCCAGCAGCGCAGCGACTAGCGGGGGGGCCGAGACCCAGTACTTC. Protein product: CASSAATSGGAETQYF.